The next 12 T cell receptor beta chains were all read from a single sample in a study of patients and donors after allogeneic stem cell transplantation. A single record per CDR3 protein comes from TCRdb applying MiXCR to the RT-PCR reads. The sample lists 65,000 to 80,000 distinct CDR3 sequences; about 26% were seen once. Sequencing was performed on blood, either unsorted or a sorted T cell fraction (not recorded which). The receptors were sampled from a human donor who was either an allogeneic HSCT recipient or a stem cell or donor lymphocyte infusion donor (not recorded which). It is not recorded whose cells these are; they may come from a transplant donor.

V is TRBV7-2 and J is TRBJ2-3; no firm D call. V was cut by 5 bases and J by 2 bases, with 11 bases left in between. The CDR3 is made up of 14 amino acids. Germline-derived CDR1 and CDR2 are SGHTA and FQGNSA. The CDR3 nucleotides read TGTGCCAGCAGCATAGTTCCAACCACAGATACGCAGTATTTT. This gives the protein CASSIVPTTDTQYF.

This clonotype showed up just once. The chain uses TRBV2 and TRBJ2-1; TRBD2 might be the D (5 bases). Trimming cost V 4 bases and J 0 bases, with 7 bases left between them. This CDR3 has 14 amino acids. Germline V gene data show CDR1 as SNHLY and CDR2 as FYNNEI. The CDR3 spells CASSGESSYNEQFF. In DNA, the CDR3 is TGTGCCAGCAGTGGGGAGAGCTCCTACAATGAGCAGTTCTTC.

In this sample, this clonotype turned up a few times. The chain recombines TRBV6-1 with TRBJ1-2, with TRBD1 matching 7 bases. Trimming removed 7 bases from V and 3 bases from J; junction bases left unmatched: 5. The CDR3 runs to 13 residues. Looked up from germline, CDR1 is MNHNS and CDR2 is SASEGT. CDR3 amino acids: CASKSTGDYGYTF. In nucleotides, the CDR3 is TGTGCCAGCAAAAGCACAGGGGACTATGGCTACACCTTC.

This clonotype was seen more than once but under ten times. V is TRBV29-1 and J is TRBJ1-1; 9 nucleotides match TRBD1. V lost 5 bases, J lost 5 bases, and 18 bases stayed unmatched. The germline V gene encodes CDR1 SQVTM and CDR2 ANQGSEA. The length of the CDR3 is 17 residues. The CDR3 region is CSVNARDRVFGRTEAFF. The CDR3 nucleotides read TGCAGCGTTAATGCCCGGGACAGGGTTTTTGGTCGAACTGAAGCTTTCTTT.

As DNA, the CDR3 is TGTGCCAGCAGCCTTGACAGTCCCAAAAACATTCAGTACTTC. Protein: CASSLDSPKNIQYF. V gene TRBV11-1 combines with J gene TRBJ2-4; D might be TRBD1 (5 bases). This CDR3 has 14 amino acids. The ends were cut back, 5 bases at V and 2 bases at J, with 10 bases in the middle. Per the germline V gene, CDR1 is SGHAT and CDR2 is FQDESV (reference sequence).

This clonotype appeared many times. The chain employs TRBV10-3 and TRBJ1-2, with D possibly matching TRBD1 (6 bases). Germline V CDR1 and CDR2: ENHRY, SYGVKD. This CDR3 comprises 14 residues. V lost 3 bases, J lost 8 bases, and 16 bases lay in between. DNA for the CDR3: TGTGCCATCAGTGATGTCGGGGGGGCTCGGGGCTACACCTTC. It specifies CAISDVGGARGYTF.

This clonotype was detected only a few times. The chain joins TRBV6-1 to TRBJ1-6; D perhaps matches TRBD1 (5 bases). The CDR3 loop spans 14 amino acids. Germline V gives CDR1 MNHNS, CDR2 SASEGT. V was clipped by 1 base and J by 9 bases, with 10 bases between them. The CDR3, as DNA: TGTGCCAGCAGTGAAGGCGGGGCGGGTTCACCCCTCCACTTT. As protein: CASSEGGAGSPLHF.

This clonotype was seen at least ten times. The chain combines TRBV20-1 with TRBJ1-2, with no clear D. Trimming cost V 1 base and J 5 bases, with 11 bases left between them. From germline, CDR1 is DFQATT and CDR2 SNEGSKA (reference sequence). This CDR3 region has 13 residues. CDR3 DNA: TGCAGTGCTAGAGCCGGTATACGGTATGGCTACACCTTC. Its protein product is CSARAGIRYGYTF.

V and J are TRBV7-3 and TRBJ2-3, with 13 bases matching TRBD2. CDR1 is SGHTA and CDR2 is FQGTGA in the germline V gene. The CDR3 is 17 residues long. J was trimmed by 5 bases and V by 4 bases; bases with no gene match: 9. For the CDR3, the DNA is TGTGCCAGCAGCTCCTACGGACTAGCGGGAGACAAAGATACGCAGTATTTT. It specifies CASSSYGLAGDKDTQYF. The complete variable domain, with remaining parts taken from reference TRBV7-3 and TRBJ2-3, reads GAGVSQTPSNKVTEKGKYVELRCDPISGHTALYWYRQSLGQGPEFLIYFQGTGAADDSGLPNDRFFAVRPEGSVSTLKIQRTERGDSAVYLCASSSYGLAGDKDTQYFGPGTRLTVL.

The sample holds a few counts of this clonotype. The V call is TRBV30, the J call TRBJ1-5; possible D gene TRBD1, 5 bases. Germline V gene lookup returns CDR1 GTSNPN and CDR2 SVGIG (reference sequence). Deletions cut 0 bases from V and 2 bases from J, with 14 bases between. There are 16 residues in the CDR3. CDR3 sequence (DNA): TGTGCCTGGAGTGTAGAAGCAGGGTGGGGCAATCAGCCCCAGCATTTT. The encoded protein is CAWSVEAGWGNQPQHF. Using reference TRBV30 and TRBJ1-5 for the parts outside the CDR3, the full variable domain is SQTIHQWPATLVQPVGSPLSLECTVEGTSNPNLYWYRQAAGRGLQLLFYSVGIGQISSEVPQNLSASRPQDRQFILSSKKLLLSDSGFYLCAWSVEAGWGNQPQHFGDGTRLSIL.

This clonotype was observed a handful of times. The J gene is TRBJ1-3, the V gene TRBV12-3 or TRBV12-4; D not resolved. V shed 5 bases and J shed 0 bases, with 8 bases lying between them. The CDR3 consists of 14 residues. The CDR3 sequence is CASSLDHSGNTIYF. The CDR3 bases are TGTGCCAGCAGTCTGGATCACTCTGGAAACACCATATATTTT.

The CDR3 is CASSGLAGVSYEQYF. For the CDR3, the DNA is TGTGCCAGCAGTGGACTAGCGGGGGTCTCCTACGAGCAGTACTTC. The chain joins TRBV5-6 to TRBJ2-7; 13 nucleotides line up with TRBD2. Germline assignment: CDR1 SGHDT and CDR2 YYEEEE. Trimming cost V 5 bases and J 0 bases; bases outside gene matches: 2. The CDR3 covers 15 residues.